The present T cell receptor beta chain was sequenced within a study of blood T cell repertoires in COVID-19. Study in general: COVID-19 samples collected from the United States, Italy and Spain covered acute and convalescent phases. Nucleic acid was either cDNA or gDNA, and it came from T cells, B-cell-depleted T cells, or PBMCs.

Per the authors' pipeline: Reference gene primer amplification gave estimated nucleated cell counts. TCRdb keeps only in-frame clones here, not all; method: immunoSEQ multiplex PCR. V, J and clone size were drawn from that table, and D and trimming were deduced from the DNA. The sample consists of tens of thousands of clones, about four fifths of them appearing once. This receptor was identified in a woman aged 60-70 years with acute or convalescent COVID-19. Material: peripheral blood.

CDR3 residues: CASSLAGSGFRADTQYF. The CDR3 DNA reads TGTGCCAGCAGCTTAGCGGGGTCGGGGTTTAGGGCAGATACGCAGTATTTT. The chain has TRBV11-2 and TRBJ2-3, with D tentatively TRBD2 (5 bases). V was pared by 1 base and J by 4 bases, with 18 bases between. Germline lookup yields CDR1 SGHAT and CDR2 FQNNGV. This CDR3 region has 17 residues.